The 26 T cell receptor beta chains given below trace back to one sample, sequenced in a study of blood T cell repertoires in COVID-19. Profiled with immunoSEQ multiplex PCR; TCRdb holds only in-frame clones, not every one. The top ten hold more than 0.7% of the sample, which has some 210,000 clones, roughly 90% seen once. Input material: peripheral blood. Every receptor here comes from a man in his sixties with COVID-19, enrolled during active disease.

The V gene is TRBV5-1, the J gene TRBJ2-5; D not certain. Germline V CDR1 and CDR2: SGHRS, YFSETQ. V shed 0 bases and J shed 7 bases, with 19 bases lying between them. The CDR3 runs to 16 residues. The CDR3 DNA reads TGCGCCAGCAGCTTGGCCGAGGTCCTCCGGCGAGGGACCCAGTACTTC. Translated, it gives CASSLAEVLRRGTQYF.

This chain uses TRBV19 with TRBJ1-2; 8 positions agree with TRBD1. With 7 bases clipped from V and 0 bases from J, the junction kept 13 bases outside the gene matches. The CDR3 spans 17 residues. Per the germline V gene, CDR1 is LNHDA and CDR2 is SQIVND (reference sequence). The CDR3: CASTPRQGIRANYGYTF. CDR3 in DNA: TGTGCCAGTACCCCCCGACAGGGGATAAGAGCTAACTATGGCTACACCTTC.

The V and J genes are TRBV2 and TRBJ2-2; TRBD1 might be the D (5 bases). The CDR3 is made up of 15 amino acids. Germline V gives CDR1 SNHLY, CDR2 FYNNEI. V was pared by 6 bases and J by 4 bases, with 15 bases between. In DNA form, the CDR3 reads TGTGCCAGCAGAGAACCCAGGGTCGGCACCGGGGAGCTGTTTTTT. Translation gives CASREPRVGTGELFF.

This chain connects TRBV3-1 (or the pseudogene TRBV3-2) to TRBJ2-7; 10 bases map to TRBD1. Germline assignment: CDR1 LGHDT and CDR2 YNNKEL (reference sequence). The CDR3 has 15 residues. J gave up 5 bases and V 1 base, and 5 bases lay outside the gene matches. The CDR3, as DNA: TGTGCCAGCAGCCAAGGGGGGGGACAGGGGAACGAGCAGTACTTC. Residues: CASSQGGGQGNEQYF.

The chain employs TRBV6-6 and TRBJ2-1; D is perhaps TRBD2 (6 bases). This CDR3 is built from 12 residues. CDR1 MNHNY and CDR2 SVGAGI come from the germline V gene (reference sequence). Trimming left V 2 bases short and J 8 bases short, with 7 bases between. CDR3 amino acids: CASSYGGDEQFF. The CDR3 DNA sequence: TGTGCCAGCAGTTACGGCGGGGATGAGCAGTTCTTC.

The chain has TRBV5-1 and TRBJ1-3; 7 positions match TRBD1. The CDR3 spans 16 residues. The germline gives CDR1 SGHRS, CDR2 YFSETQ. Unmatched junction bases numbered 10, after V lost 3 bases and J lost 4 bases. The CDR3 is CASSSRPGTDGNTIYF. The CDR3 nucleotides are TGCGCCAGCAGCTCAAGGCCCGGGACAGACGGAAACACCATATATTTT.

The V and J genes are TRBV28 and TRBJ2-1; TRBD2 agrees at 10 bases. Germline CDR1 and CDR2: MDHEN and SYDVKM. The V segment lost 5 bases and the J segment 7 bases; nucleotides outside the gene matches: 8. The CDR3 has 15 residues. CDR3 in DNA: TGTGCCAGCAGTCTTAGCGGGGGGCGTCTAAATGAGCAGTTCTTC. Translating it yields CASSLSGGRLNEQFF.

The chain joins TRBV15 to TRBJ1-3; no clear D gene. The germline gives CDR1 LNHNV, CDR2 YYDKDF (reference sequence). The CDR3 runs to 12 residues. The V end lost 1 base, the J end lost 4 bases, and 2 bases lay between the germline ends. Here the CDR3 reads CATSRVGNTIYF. DNA for the CDR3: TGTGCCACCAGCAGAGTAGGAAACACCATATATTTT.

The J gene is TRBJ2-7, the V gene TRBV5-6; possibly TRBD2 for D (5 bases). Trimming took 2 bases from V and 3 from J, leaving 18 bases between them. CDR1 is SGHDT and CDR2 is YYEEEE in the germline V gene. This CDR3 is built from 16 residues. CDR3 sequence reads: CASSFVPGSVFYEQYF. In nucleotides, the CDR3 is TGTGCCAGCAGCTTCGTCCCCGGTAGCGTTTTCTACGAGCAGTACTTC.

This clone was seen only a few times. The rearrangement joins TRBV11-3 to TRBJ1-1; D gene uncertain. V lost 2 bases and J lost 0, with 7 bases in between. The germline gives CDR1 SGHNT, CDR2 YENEEA. The CDR3 is made up of 14 amino acids. The CDR3 loop reads CASSLSGMNTEAFF. CDR3 coding DNA: TGTGCCAGCAGCTTAAGCGGCATGAACACTGAAGCTTTCTTT. Variable domain in full (rest from reference TRBV11-3 and TRBJ1-1): EAGVVQSPRYKIIEKKQPVAFWCNPISGHNTLYWYLQNLGQGPELLIRYENEEAVDDSQLPKDRFSAERLKGVDSTLKIQPAELGDSAVYLCASSLSGMNTEAFFGQGTRLTVV.

The chain has TRBV6-5 and TRBJ1-2; no definite D call. Trimming left V 2 bases short and J 4 bases short, with 11 bases between. From germline, CDR1 is MNHEY and CDR2 SVGAGI. CDR3 length: 14 residues. The CDR3 DNA sequence: TGTGCCAGCAGTTACCGGGGAACGGGCTATGGCTACACCTTC. Its translation is CASSYRGTGYGYTF.

The chain joins TRBV30 to TRBJ2-1, with 14 positions matching TRBD2. The CDR3 totals 20 residues. With 8 bases clipped from V and 0 bases from J, the junction kept 18 bases outside the gene matches. Germline lookup yields CDR1 GTSNPN and CDR2 SVGIG (reference sequence). Written as DNA, the CDR3 is TGTGCCCTGCGGGCAGGGAAAGGACTAGCGGGGGGAGGCTCCTACAATGAGCAGTTCTTC. Its protein is CALRAGKGLAGGGSYNEQFF.

This rearrangement joins TRBV30 to TRBJ1-3; perhaps TRBD1 as D (6 bases). CDR3 length equals 14 residues. Looked up from germline, CDR1 is GTSNPN and CDR2 is SVGIG (reference sequence). V gave up 0 bases and J gave up 7 bases, with 13 bases separating them. CDR3 in DNA: TGTGCCTGGAGTGTACGAGGGGGAAGGAACACCATATATTTT. Its protein product is CAWSVRGGRNTIYF.

The V and J genes are TRBV2 and TRBJ1-5, with 9 bases that match TRBD1. V shed 6 bases, J shed 3 bases, and the junction held 6 bases outside the gene matches. Germline CDR1 reads SNHLY; CDR2 reads FYNNEI. This CDR3 contains 15 residues. The CDR3 nucleotides read TGTGCCAGCAGGAGCCGACAGGGGGACAATCAGCCCCAGCATTTT. Translating it yields CASRSRQGDNQPQHF.

This chain uses TRBV11-2 with TRBJ1-6; D remains ambiguous. This CDR3 is built from 15 residues. The germline gives CDR1 SGHAT, CDR2 FQNNGV. The V gene lost 5 bases and the J gene lost 9 bases, with 17 bases spanning the gap. The CDR3 coding sequence is TGTGCCAGCAGCCTGAGGATTACCGCCCCTTCACCCCTCCACTTT. This translates into CASSLRITAPSPLHF.

The J gene is TRBJ1-1, the V gene TRBV14; D not resolved. In germline, CDR1 is SGHDN, CDR2 FVKESK. The CDR3 spans 13 residues. V shed 3 bases and J shed 4 bases, with 9 bases lying between them. This chain's CDR3 is CASSHGVSTEAFF. The CDR3 DNA is TGTGCCAGCAGCCACGGGGTGAGCACTGAAGCTTTCTTT. The full variable domain, rest sourced from reference TRBV14 and TRBJ1-1, is EAGVTQFPSHSVIEKGQTVTLRCDPISGHDNLYWYRRVMGKEIKFLLHFVKESKQDESGMPNNRFLAERTGGTYSTLKVQPAELEDSGVYFCASSHGVSTEAFFGQGTRLTVV.

The gene calls are TRBV28 and TRBJ2-2; 10 bases fit TRBD2. Trimming at V came to 8 bases and at J to 4 bases, leaving 13 bases not matched to a gene. Germline V CDR1 and CDR2: MDHEN, SYDVKM. The CDR3 extends over 17 amino acids. This CDR3 reads CASQGPIAGGLTGELFF. DNA for the CDR3: TGTGCCAGCCAAGGGCCGATAGCGGGAGGTCTCACCGGGGAGCTGTTTTTT.

This clone has more than one count but fewer than ten. The chain joins TRBV7-9 to TRBJ2-1; D is unclear. The CDR3 length is 14 residues. The germline V gene encodes CDR1 SEHNR and CDR2 FQNEAQ (reference sequence). V shed 1 base and J shed 4 bases, with 8 bases lying between them. This chain's CDR3 is CASSLGSGYNEQFF. CDR3 sequence (DNA): TGTGCCAGCAGCTTAGGATCAGGATACAATGAGCAGTTCTTC.

The chain employs TRBV14 and TRBJ2-2; D remains ambiguous. The V and J ends lost 1 base and 2 bases respectively, with 5 bases between them. Germline assignment: CDR1 SGHDN and CDR2 FVKESK. The CDR3 is made up of 14 amino acids. The CDR3 sequence: CASSQAVNTGELFF. The CDR3 DNA sequence: TGTGCCAGCAGCCAAGCGGTAAACACCGGGGAGCTGTTTTTT.

The V call is TRBV19, the J call TRBJ1-2, with 9 bases aligning to TRBD1. CDR3 length: 13 amino acids. The ends lost 7 bases at V and 6 bases at J; junction bases unmatched: 6. The germline V gene has CDR1 LNHDA and CDR2 SQIVND (reference sequence). The CDR3 DNA reads TGTGCCAGTAATCTACAGGGGGCTAATGGCTACACCTTC. Protein product: CASNLQGANGYTF.

This clone was found a few times. The gene calls are TRBV7-8 and TRBJ2-1; D is unclear. The V gene's germline CDR1 is SGHVS and CDR2 FQNEAQ. V dropped 5 bases and J dropped 0 bases, with 14 bases sitting between them. CDR3 length equals 16 residues. The chain's CDR3 is CASSPRVGSSYNEQFF. CDR3 coding DNA: TGTGCCAGCAGCCCCCGTGTGGGCAGCTCCTACAATGAGCAGTTCTTC.

A few counts support this clone. V gene TRBV6-5 combines with J gene TRBJ2-7; 7 bases map to TRBD2. Germline CDR1 reads MNHEY; CDR2 reads SVGAGI. With 7 bases clipped from V and 0 bases from J, the junction kept 6 bases outside the gene matches. The CDR3 totals 14 residues. The CDR3 reads CASKGSGFSYEQYF. The CDR3, as DNA: TGTGCCAGCAAGGGTAGCGGGTTCTCCTACGAGCAGTACTTC.

In this sample, this clone turned up once. The chain uses TRBV3-1 (or the pseudogene TRBV3-2) and TRBJ1-1, with a weak D call TRBD1 (6 bases). There are 14 residues in the CDR3. CDR1 and CDR2 (germline): LGHDT, YNNKEL (reference sequence). V shed 0 bases and J shed 9 bases, with 14 bases lying between them. The CDR3 sequence is CASSQEGGGGQAFF. The CDR3 DNA sequence: TGTGCCAGCAGCCAAGAGGGAGGCGGGGGGCAAGCTTTCTTT.

The chain combines TRBV24-1 with TRBJ1-2; D gene unclear. This CDR3 contains 13 residues. Germline V gene lookup returns CDR1 KGHDR and CDR2 SFDVKD. Trimming cost V 5 bases and J 4 bases, with 10 bases left between them. CDR3 amino acids: CATSGPSGYGYTF. The CDR3 bases are TGTGCCACCAGTGGACCCTCGGGCTATGGCTACACCTTC.

The V and J genes are TRBV7-3 and TRBJ1-1, with 7 bases matching TRBD1. The germline gives CDR1 SGHTA, CDR2 FQGTGA. The trim removed 5 bases at V and 5 bases at J, leaving 5 bases unmatched. This CDR3 has 13 amino acids. CDR3 coding DNA: TGTGCCAGCAGCCCAGGGGGTGGGACTGAAGCTTTCTTT. Protein: CASSPGGGTEAFF.

J is TRBJ2-5 and V is TRBV7-2, with a possible D match to TRBD2 (5 bases). V was clipped by 7 bases and J by 1 base, with 16 bases between them. The germline CDR1 and CDR2 sequences are SGHTA and FQGNSA. CDR3 size: 15 residues. CDR3 bases: TGTGCCAGCACCGGGATACGATTCGTCCAAGAGACCCAGTACTTC. Protein: CASTGIRFVQETQYF.